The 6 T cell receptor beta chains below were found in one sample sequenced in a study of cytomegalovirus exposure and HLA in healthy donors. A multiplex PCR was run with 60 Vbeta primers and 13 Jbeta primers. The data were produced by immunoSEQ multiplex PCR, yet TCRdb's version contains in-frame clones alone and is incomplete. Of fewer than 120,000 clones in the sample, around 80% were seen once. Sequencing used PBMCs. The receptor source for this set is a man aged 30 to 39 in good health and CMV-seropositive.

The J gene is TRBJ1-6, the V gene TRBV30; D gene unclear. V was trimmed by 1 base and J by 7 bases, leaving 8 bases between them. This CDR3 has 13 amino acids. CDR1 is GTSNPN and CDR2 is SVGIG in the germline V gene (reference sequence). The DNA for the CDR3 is TGTGCCTGGAGTGATCGAGGGAATTCACCCCTCCACTTT. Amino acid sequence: CAWSDRGNSPLHF.

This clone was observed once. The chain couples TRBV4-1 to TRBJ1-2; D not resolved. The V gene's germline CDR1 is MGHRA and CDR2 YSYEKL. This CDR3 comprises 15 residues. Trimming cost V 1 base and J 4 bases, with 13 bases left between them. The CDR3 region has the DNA TGCGCCAGCAGCCAAGTTGTTGAGGACTTCTATGGCTACACCTTC. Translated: CASSQVVEDFYGYTF.

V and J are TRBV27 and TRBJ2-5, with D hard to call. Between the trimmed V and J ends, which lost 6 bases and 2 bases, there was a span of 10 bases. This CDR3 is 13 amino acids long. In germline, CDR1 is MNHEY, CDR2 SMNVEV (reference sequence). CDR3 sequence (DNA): TGTGCCAGCAGGCCAGTAATACAAGAGACCCAGTACTTC. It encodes CASRPVIQETQYF.

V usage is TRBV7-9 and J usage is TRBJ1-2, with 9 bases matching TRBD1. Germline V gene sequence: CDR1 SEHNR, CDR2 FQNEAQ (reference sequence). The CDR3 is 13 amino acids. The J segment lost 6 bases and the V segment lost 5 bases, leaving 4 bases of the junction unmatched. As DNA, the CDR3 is TGTGCCAGCAGCCGGGACAGGGTTGATGGCTACACCTTC. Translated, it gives CASSRDRVDGYTF. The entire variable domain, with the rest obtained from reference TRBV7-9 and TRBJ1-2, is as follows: DTGVSQNPRHKITKRGQNVTFRCDPISEHNRLYWYRQTLGQGPEFLTYFQNEAQLEKSRLLSDRFSAERPKGSFSTLEIQRTEQGDSAMYLCASSRDRVDGYTFGSGTRLTVV.

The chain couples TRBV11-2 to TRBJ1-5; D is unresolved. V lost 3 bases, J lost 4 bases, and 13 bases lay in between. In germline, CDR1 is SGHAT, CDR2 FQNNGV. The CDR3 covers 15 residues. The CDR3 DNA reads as TGTGCCAGCAGCTTGAGCGGAGGCCAAAATCAGCCCCAGCATTTT. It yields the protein CASSLSGGQNQPQHF.

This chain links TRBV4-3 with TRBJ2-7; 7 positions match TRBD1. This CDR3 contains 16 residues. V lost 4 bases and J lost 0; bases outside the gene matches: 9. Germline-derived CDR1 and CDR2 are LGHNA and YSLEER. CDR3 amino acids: CASSRITGVSSYEQYF. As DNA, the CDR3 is TGCGCCAGCAGCCGAATAACAGGGGTCAGCTCCTACGAGCAGTACTTC.